The sequence of this T cell receptor beta chain was determined in a study of CXCR3-negative and CXCR3-positive naive CD8 T cells. It was by 5' RACE with UMI labels that the TRB cDNA libraries were prepared. TCRdb derives one entry per CDR3 protein from the 5' RACE reads, leaving out DNA. The sample's table shows about 48,000 distinct CDR3 sequences. This CDR3 is built from 13 residues. Germline V lookup: CDR1 DFQATT, CDR2 SNEGSKA (reference sequence). The chain uses TRBV20-1 and TRBJ2-5. Sequences were obtained from memory CD8+ T cells from blood. The TCR originated in a human donor in good health. Some clones in this sample may be carry-over from other donors' samples. The CDR3 loop is CSARDTAQEAQYF.